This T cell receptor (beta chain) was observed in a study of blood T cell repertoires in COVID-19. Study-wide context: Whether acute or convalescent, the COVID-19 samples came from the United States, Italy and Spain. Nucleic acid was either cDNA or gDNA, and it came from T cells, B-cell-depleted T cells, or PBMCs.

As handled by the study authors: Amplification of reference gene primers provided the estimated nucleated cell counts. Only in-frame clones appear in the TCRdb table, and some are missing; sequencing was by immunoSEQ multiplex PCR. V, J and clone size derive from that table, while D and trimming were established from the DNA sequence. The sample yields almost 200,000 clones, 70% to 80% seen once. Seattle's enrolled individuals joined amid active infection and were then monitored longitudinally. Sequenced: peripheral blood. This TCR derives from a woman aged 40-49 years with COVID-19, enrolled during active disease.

The CDR3 bases are TGTGCCAGCAGCTTAGGTACAGACAACACTGAAGCTTTCTTT. It yields the protein CASSLGTDNTEAFF. V usage is TRBV11-3 and J usage is TRBJ1-1, with D hard to call. The length of the CDR3 is 14 residues. Germline CDR1 reads SGHNT; CDR2 reads YENEEA. Trimming removed 1 base from V and 2 bases from J, with 8 bases in between.